The 2 T cell receptor beta chains reported below all come from one sample, sequenced in a study of blood T cell repertoires in COVID-19. TCRdb's table, derived via immunoSEQ multiplex PCR, lists solely in-frame clones and lacks some. Among a few hundred thousand clones listed, 75% to 85% were seen once. Sequences were obtained from PBMCs or T cells enriched from blood (not recorded which). These receptors were collected from a woman between 40 and 50 years old with acute COVID-19.

The CDR3 region is CASSEASGVSGNTIYF. The DNA for the CDR3 is TGTGCCAGCAGTGAAGCCTCAGGGGTCTCTGGAAACACCATATATTTT. The chain uses TRBV6-1 and TRBJ1-3, with a weak D call TRBD1 (6 bases). Germline CDR1 and CDR2: MNHNS and SASEGT. V lost 0 bases to trimming and J lost 0 bases, with 9 bases between them. The CDR3 length is 16 residues.

V and J are TRBV3-1 (or the pseudogene TRBV3-2) and TRBJ2-1; 10 nucleotides align to TRBD2. V was pared by 1 base and J by 5 bases, with 2 bases of the junction left unmatched. In germline, CDR1 is LGHDT, CDR2 YNNKEL (reference sequence). The CDR3 is 15 residues long. In DNA, the CDR3 is TGTGCCAGCAGCCAAGGGACTAGCGGACACAATGAGCAGTTCTTC. It translates to CASSQGTSGHNEQFF.